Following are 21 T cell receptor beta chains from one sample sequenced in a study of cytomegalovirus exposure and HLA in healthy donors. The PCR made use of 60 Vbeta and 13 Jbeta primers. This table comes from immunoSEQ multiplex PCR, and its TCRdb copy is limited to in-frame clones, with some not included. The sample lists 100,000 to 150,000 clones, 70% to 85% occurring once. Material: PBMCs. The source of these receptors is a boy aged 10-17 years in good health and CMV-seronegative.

CDR3 coding DNA: TGTGCCAGTAGTATATACTCCACCCAAGAGACCCAGTACTTC. The encoded protein is CASSIYSTQETQYF. The V and J genes are TRBV19 and TRBJ2-5; D is undetermined. Trimming shortened V by 2 bases and J by 1 base, and 8 bases separated the two germline ends. CDR3 length: 14 amino acids. Per germline, CDR1 LNHDA and CDR2 SQIVND (reference sequence).

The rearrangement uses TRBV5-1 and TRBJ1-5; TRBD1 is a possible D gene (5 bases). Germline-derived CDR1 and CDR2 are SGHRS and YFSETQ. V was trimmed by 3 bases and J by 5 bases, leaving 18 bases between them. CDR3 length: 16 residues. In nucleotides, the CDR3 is TGCGCCAGCAGCTCGCGGATACAGGCTATCGATCAGCCCCAGCATTTT. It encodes CASSSRIQAIDQPQHF. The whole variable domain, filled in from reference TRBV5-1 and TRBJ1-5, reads KAGVTQTPRYLIKTRGQQVTLSCSPISGHRSVSWYQQTPGQGLQFLFEYFSETQRNKGNFPGRFSGRQFSNSRSEMNVSTLELGDSALYLCASSSRIQAIDQPQHFGDGTRLSIL.

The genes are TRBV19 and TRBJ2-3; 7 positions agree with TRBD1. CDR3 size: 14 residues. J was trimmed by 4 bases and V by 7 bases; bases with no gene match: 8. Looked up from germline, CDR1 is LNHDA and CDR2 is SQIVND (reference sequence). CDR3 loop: CASTNRQGADTQYF. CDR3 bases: TGTGCCAGTACCAACCGACAGGGCGCAGATACGCAGTATTTT.

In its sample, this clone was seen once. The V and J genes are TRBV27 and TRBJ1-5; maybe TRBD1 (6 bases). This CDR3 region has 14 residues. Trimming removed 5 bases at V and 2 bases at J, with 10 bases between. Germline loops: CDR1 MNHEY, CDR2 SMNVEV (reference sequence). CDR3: CASSPRQGNQPQHF. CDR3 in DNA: TGTGCCAGCAGTCCGCGACAGGGCAATCAGCCCCAGCATTTT.

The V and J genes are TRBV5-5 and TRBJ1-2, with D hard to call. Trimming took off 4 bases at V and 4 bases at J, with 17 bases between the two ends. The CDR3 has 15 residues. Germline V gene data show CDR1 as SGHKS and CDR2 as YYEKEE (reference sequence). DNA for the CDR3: TGTGCCAGCAGCCCGGGCCCGGGGTATAGCTATGGCTACACCTTC. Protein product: CASSPGPGYSYGYTF.

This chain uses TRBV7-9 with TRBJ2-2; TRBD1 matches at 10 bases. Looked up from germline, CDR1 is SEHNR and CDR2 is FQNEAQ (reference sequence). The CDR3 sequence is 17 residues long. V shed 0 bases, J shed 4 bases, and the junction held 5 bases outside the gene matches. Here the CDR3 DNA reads TGTGCCAGCAGCTTAGCGAGGGGACAGGGGCTCACCGGGGAGCTGTTTTTT. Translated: CASSLARGQGLTGELFF.

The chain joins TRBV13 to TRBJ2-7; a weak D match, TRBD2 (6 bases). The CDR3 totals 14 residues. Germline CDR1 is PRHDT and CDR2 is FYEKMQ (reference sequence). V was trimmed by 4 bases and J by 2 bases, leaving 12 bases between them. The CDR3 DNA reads TGTGCCAGCAGCTCACAGCGGGCTACCTACGAGCAGTACTTC. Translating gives CASSSQRATYEQYF.

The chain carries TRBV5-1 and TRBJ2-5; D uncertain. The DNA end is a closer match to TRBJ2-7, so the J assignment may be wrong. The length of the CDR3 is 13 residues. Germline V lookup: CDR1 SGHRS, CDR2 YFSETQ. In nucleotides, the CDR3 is TGCGCCAGCAGCTTACTCCCATCCTACGAGCAGTACTTC. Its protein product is CASSLLPSYEQYF.

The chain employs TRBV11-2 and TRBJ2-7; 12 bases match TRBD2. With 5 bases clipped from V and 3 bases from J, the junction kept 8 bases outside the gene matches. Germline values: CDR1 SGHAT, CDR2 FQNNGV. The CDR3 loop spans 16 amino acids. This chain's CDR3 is CASSHFRGLAGYEQYF. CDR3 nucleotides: TGTGCCAGCAGCCACTTCCGGGGACTAGCGGGCTACGAGCAGTACTTC. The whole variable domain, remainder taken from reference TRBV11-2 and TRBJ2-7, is EAGVAQSPRYKIIEKRQSVAFWCNPISGHATLYWYQQILGQGPKLLIQFQNNGVVDDSQLPKDRFSAERLKGVDSTLKIQPAKLEDSAVYLCASSHFRGLAGYEQYFGPGTRLTVT.

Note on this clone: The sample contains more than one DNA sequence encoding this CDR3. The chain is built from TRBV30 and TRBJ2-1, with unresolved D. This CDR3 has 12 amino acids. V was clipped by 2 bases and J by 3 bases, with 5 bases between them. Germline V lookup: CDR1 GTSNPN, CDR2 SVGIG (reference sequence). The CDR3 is CAWSNSYNEQFF. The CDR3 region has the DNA TGTGCCTGGAGTAACAGCTACAATGAGCAGTTCTTC. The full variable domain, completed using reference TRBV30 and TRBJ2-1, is SQTIHQWPATLVQPVGSPLSLECTVEGTSNPNLYWYRQAAGRGLQLLFYSVGIGQISSEVPQNLSASRPQDRQFILSSKKLLLSDSGFYLCAWSNSYNEQFFGPGTRLTVL.

The CDR3 loop reads CSVRGDGEQYF. CDR3 nucleotide sequence: TGCAGCGTTCGCGGGGACGGCGAGCAGTACTTC. The chain links TRBV29-1 to TRBJ2-7, with D possibly matching TRBD2 (6 bases). The V and J ends lost 5 bases and 6 bases respectively, with 11 bases between them. Germline V CDR1 and CDR2: SQVTM, ANQGSEA. The CDR3 sequence is 11 residues long.

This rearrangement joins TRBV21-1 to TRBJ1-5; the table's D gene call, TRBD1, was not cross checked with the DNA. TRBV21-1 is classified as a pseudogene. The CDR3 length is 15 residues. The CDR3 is CASSKAGARGQPQHF. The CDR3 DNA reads TGTGCCAGCAGCAAAGCGGGGGCGCGTGGTCAGCCCCAGCATTTT.

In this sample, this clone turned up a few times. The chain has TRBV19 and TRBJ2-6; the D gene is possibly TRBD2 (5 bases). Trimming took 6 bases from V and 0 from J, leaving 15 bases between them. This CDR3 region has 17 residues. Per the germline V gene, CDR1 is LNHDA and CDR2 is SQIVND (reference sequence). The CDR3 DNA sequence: TGTGCCAGTAGCACGCCCGGCGGGTTCTCTGGGGCCAACGTCCTGACTTTC. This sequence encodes CASSTPGGFSGANVLTF.

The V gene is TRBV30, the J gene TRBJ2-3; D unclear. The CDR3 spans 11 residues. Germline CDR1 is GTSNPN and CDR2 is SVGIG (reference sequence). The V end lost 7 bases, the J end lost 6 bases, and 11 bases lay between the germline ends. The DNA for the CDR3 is TGTGCCTCCAGAATACCGGATACGCAGTATTTT. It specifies CASRIPDTQYF.

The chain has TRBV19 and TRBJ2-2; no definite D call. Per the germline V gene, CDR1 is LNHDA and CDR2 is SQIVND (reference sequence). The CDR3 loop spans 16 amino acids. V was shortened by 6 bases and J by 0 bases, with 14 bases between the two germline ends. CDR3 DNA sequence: TGTGCCAGTAGCGCCTTTAGCCCCCCGAACACCGGGGAGCTGTTTTTT. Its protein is CASSAFSPPNTGELFF.

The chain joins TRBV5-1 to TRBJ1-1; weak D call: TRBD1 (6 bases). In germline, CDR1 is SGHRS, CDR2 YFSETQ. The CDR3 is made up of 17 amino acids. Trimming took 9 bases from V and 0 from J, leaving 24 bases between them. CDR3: CANQRDIRTFMNTEAFF. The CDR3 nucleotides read TGCGCCAACCAACGGGACATTCGCACCTTCATGAACACTGAAGCTTTCTTT.

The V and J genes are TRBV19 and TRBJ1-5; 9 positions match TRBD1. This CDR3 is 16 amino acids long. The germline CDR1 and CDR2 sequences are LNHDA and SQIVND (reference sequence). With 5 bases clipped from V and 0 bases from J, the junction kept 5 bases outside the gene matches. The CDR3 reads CASSVTGGTSNQPQHF. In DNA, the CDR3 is TGTGCCAGTAGTGTCACAGGGGGCACTAGCAATCAGCCCCAGCATTTT.

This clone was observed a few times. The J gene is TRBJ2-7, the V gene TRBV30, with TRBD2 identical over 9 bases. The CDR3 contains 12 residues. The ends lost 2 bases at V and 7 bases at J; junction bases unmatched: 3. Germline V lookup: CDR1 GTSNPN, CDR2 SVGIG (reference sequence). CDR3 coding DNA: TGTGCCTGGAGTATAAGCGGGAGGGAGCAGTACTTC. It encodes CAWSISGREQYF.

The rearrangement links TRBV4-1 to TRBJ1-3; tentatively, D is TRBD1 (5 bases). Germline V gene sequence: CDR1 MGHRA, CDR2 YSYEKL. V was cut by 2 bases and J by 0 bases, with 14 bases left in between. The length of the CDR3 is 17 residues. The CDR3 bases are TGCGCCAGCAGCCAATCATTACGACAGAGCTCTGGAAACACCATATATTTT. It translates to CASSQSLRQSSGNTIYF.

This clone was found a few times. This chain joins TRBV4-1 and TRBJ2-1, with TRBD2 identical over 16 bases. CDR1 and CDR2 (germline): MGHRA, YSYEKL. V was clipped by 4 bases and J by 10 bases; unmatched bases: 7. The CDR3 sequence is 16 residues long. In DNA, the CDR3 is TGCGCCAGCAGCCCTCCCGGGACTAGCGGGAGGGCCGAGCAGTTCTTC. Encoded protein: CASSPPGTSGRAEQFF.

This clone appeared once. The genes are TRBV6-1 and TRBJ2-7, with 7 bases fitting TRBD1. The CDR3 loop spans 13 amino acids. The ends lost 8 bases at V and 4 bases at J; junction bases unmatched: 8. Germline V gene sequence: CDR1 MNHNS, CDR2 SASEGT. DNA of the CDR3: TGTGCCAGCGCACGGTACAGGGGTTACGAGCAGTACTTC. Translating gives CASARYRGYEQYF.